The next 5 T cell receptor beta chains were all read from a single sample in a study of blood T cell repertoires in COVID-19. Assay: immunoSEQ multiplex PCR; the TCRdb copy retains only in-frame clones and omits some. Of tens of thousands of clones listed, 84% are singletons. The sample was peripheral blood. The source is a man aged 50-59 years with acute or convalescent COVID-19.

V and J are TRBV5-8 and TRBJ1-1, with 9 nucleotides matching TRBD1. Germline-derived CDR1 and CDR2 are SGHTS and YDEGEE. The CDR3 is 16 residues long. With V trimmed by 4 bases and J by 6 bases, 13 bases remained unmatched. CDR3 DNA: TGTGCCAGCAGCGGCGGGACAGGGTCTTATTACTCTGAAGCTTTCTTT. This codes for CASSGGTGSYYSEAFF.

This clone was recorded a few times. The chain combines TRBV10-2 with TRBJ2-1; D might be TRBD2 (6 bases). Germline V gene lookup returns CDR1 WSHSY and CDR2 SAAADI. V shed 6 bases and J shed 6 bases, with 15 bases lying between them. The CDR3 runs to 14 residues. CDR3 residues: CASRDLGGGNEQFF. CDR3 nucleotide sequence: TGCGCCAGCAGGGACTTGGGGGGTGGCAATGAGCAGTTCTTC.

This chain uses TRBV5-6 with TRBJ2-2; possible D gene TRBD1, 8 bases. CDR1 and CDR2 from the germline V gene are SGHDT and YYEEEE. The V end lost 4 bases, the J end lost 4 bases, and 17 bases lay between the germline ends. The CDR3 spans 16 residues. The DNA for the CDR3 is TGTGCCAGCAGCCCGGGGGGACAGGTCGCCACCGGGGAGCTGTTTTTT. Translation: CASSPGGQVATGELFF.

CDR3 in amino acids: CASSVDGSTNEKLFF. CDR3 nucleotides: TGTGCCAGCAGCGTAGACGGTTCAACTAATGAAAAACTGTTTTTT. The chain links TRBV9 to TRBJ1-4; D ambiguous. Germline V lookup: CDR1 SGDLS, CDR2 YYNGEE. The ends were cut back, 0 bases at V and 0 bases at J, with 6 bases in the middle. The CDR3 has 15 residues.

The chain couples TRBV6-6 to TRBJ1-2; TRBD1 aligns across 7 bases. Germline V gene data show CDR1 as MNHNY and CDR2 as SVGAGI (reference sequence). This CDR3 has 15 residues. The trim removed 0 bases at V and 8 bases at J, leaving 9 bases unmatched. In nucleotides, the CDR3 is TGTGCCAGCAGTTACTCTCCGAGACAGGGTAAAGGCTACACCTTC. This codes for CASSYSPRQGKGYTF.